Sequencing of this T cell receptor beta chain was carried out in a study of Ad26.COV2.S vaccination and SARS-CoV-2 variants. In the study overall: The Ad26.COV2.S arm of the COV1001 trial was where the donor was placed. Study-level findings and limits: Researchers cautioned that TCR breadth and depth analyses may have underestimated total T cell responses. Non-spike TCR breadth showed similarity between vaccine and placebo recipients.

CDR1 and CDR2 from the germline V gene are SGHNT and YYREEE (reference sequence). The CDR3 totals 14 residues. Between the trimmed V and J ends, which lost 4 bases and 5 bases, there was a span of 15 bases. The treatment was: some 20 received Ad26.COV2.S at low or high dose, single or two shots; roughly five received placebo; per-sample allocation not given. Sampling was performed 63 days after the first vaccine or placebo injection. Assay used: immunoSEQ multiplex PCR; TCRdb lists only in-frame clones, some missing. The sample holds about 330,000 clones, roughly 88% seen once. As concerns this clone: The target antigen is unknown.

The source was peripheral blood, collected in a trial of Ad26.COV2.S vaccine versus placebo. J is TRBJ1-2 and V is TRBV5-4; D is ambiguous. The receptor comes from a person between 18 and 65 years old who received the Ad26.COV2.S COVID-19 vaccine or a placebo. The DNA for the CDR3 is TGTGCCAGCAGCACATGGCCCTCGGATTATGGCTACACCTTC. Translating gives CASSTWPSDYGYTF.